The T cell receptor (beta chain) under discussion was sequenced for a study of T cell responses to AZD1222 COVID-19 vaccine. General study results and limits: The study found Spike-specific TCR breadth and depth rose after two AZD1222 doses. Sampling captured repertoires only after the peak T cell response. Seropositive AZD1222 recipients at baseline numbered only 6 or 7.

V trimming: 0 bases; J trimming: 6 bases; junction bases outside the gene matches: 2. Germline CDR1 MNHEY, CDR2 SMNVEV (reference sequence). CDR3 length equals 14 residues. Researchers grouped second doses given at about 4 or about 12 weeks into one pool. In regard to this clone: Its antigen remains unidentified.

Repertoires were generated with immunoSEQ multiplex PCR, while TCRdb's copy carries only in-frame clones and drops some. The sample shows about 45,000 clones, around four fifths of them seen only once. V gene TRBV27 combines with J gene TRBJ2-3; TRBD1 agrees at 8 bases. The sequence came from an adult who received the AZD1222 COVID-19 vaccine. The material sequenced was peripheral blood, taken 28 days after the second AZD1222 dose. As DNA, the CDR3 is TGTGCCAGCAGTTTATCGACAGGGGAGGATACGCAGTATTTT. Protein sequence: CASSLSTGEDTQYF.